The entry below gives a single TCR beta chain sequence along with its context. This specimen comes from a study of blood T cell repertoires in COVID-19. CDR3 size: 14 residues. Germline lookup yields CDR1 SGHDT and CDR2 YYEEEE. Trimming left V 4 bases short and J 4 bases short, with 12 bases between. Repertoires were generated with immunoSEQ multiplex PCR, while TCRdb's copy carries only in-frame clones and drops some. The sample records about 150,000 clones, roughly 80% being singletons. Sequenced: peripheral blood. The receptor's source is a woman older than 75 with acute or convalescent COVID-19. The rearrangement links TRBV5-6 to TRBJ1-5, with D possibly being TRBD1 (5 bases). CDR3: CASSRKPGNQPQHF. Here the CDR3 DNA reads TGTGCCAGCAGCAGAAAACCAGGGAATCAGCCCCAGCATTTT.